The 18 T cell receptor beta chains below all came from one sample that was sequenced in a study of T-cell reconstitution after alpha-beta-depleted transplantation in children (dated by TCRdb to about 2016). The treatment or condition label, as the study defines it: allogeneic hematopoietic cell transplantation with graft depleted of TCRalphabeta T cells and CD19 B cells. To prepare the library, PCR was applied. Instrument on record: Illumina HiSeq 2500. Molecular barcoding was employed in the preparation of TCR libraries, with unique molecular identifiers being used to normalize TCRbeta repertoire quantification. The public reads were reprocessed in TCRdb via fastp at Q25 and MiXCR, keeping in-frame beta chains. Each CDR3 protein gets just one entry, which takes the most common genes and DNA from the rows behind it. The sample contains fewer than 550,000 distinct CDR3 sequences, approximately 10% of them found a single time. The ten top clones hold less than 15% of the sample.

Specimen: PBMCs, mostly from graft donor cells, collected 180 days after TCRalphabeta/CD19-depleted stem cell transplant. These receptors all stem from a female patient aged 2 to 10 who had a stem cell transplant for aplastic anemia, so the T cells may come from the graft donor.

This clonotype was found a few times. The chain carries TRBV29-1 and TRBJ2-1, with 8 positions matching TRBD1. The length of the CDR3 is 15 residues. Germline CDR1 is SQVTM and CDR2 is ANQGSEA. The junction had 5 bases not matched to a gene; V was cut back by 2 bases and J by 2 bases. The CDR3: CSVEKQGGAYNEQFF. CDR3 in DNA: TGCAGCGTTGAAAAACAGGGGGGAGCCTACAATGAGCAGTTCTTC.

This clonotype was recorded once. V usage is TRBV3-1 and J usage is TRBJ2-1; 12 positions agree with TRBD2. CDR1 is LGHDT, CDR2 YNNKEL, per germline (reference sequence). The CDR3 runs 18 residues. V was clipped by 0 bases and J by 7 bases; unmatched bases: 10. The CDR3 protein is CASSQDNALAGGLNEQFF. Written as DNA, the CDR3 is TGTGCCAGCAGCCAAGATAACGCTCTAGCGGGGGGGCTGAATGAGCAGTTCTTC.

This clonotype was recorded many times. The CDR3 DNA follows: TGTGCCAGCAGTTTTGGACTGGGGGGAACTGAAGCTTTCTTT. This codes for CASSFGLGGTEAFF. V and J are TRBV6-5 and TRBJ1-1, with D perhaps TRBD1 (5 bases). V was pared by 4 bases and J by 5 bases, with 14 bases between. Germline loops: CDR1 MNHEY, CDR2 SVGAGI. This CDR3 region has 14 residues.

This clonotype was found a few times. V usage is TRBV21-1 and J usage is TRBJ1-5; the table names TRBD1, a call not compared with the DNA. TRBV21-1 is described as a pseudogene. The CDR3 length is 19 residues. CDR3 sequence: CASSKGALRTGCGNQPQHF. In DNA form, the CDR3 reads TGTGCCAGCAGCAAAGGAGCACTCAGGACAGGGTGCGGGAATCAGCCCCAGCATTTT.

In this sample, this clonotype turned up a few times. The V call is TRBV20-1, the J call TRBJ1-1; D gene ambiguous. Germline CDR1 and CDR2: DFQATT and SNEGSKA (reference sequence). The CDR3 runs to 13 residues. Trimming stripped 0 bases from V and 3 bases from J, with 8 bases between. CDR3 nucleotide sequence: TGCAGTGCTAGAGATTTCGGGTACACTGAAGCTTTCTTT. Amino acids: CSARDFGYTEAFF.

In its sample, this clonotype was seen a few times. The chain uses TRBV5-1 and TRBJ1-1, with D unresolved. Germline lookup yields CDR1 SGHRS and CDR2 YFSETQ. The CDR3 is 14 amino acids. The ends were cut back, 2 bases at V and 4 bases at J, with 12 bases in the middle. The CDR3 nucleotides read TGCGCCAGCAGCTTAACAGCCGCGGGCACTGAAGCTTTCTTT. Protein product: CASSLTAAGTEAFF.

This clonotype was counted at least ten times. The rearrangement links TRBV28 to TRBJ2-3, with TRBD1 matching over 7 bases. This CDR3 is 16 amino acids long. The germline V gene encodes CDR1 MDHEN and CDR2 SYDVKM. The trim removed 4 bases at V and 3 bases at J, leaving 10 bases unmatched. The CDR3 spells CASSSPGRGPTDTQYF. The CDR3 nucleotides are TGTGCCAGCAGTTCCCCGGGTAGGGGGCCAACAGATACGCAGTATTTT.

This clonotype was observed a few times. The gene calls are TRBV14 and TRBJ2-5, with D possibly matching TRBD1 (5 bases). V was trimmed by 3 bases and J by 0 bases, leaving 14 bases between them. The CDR3 has 16 residues. Germline V gene lookup returns CDR1 SGHDN and CDR2 FVKESK. The CDR3 is CASSHESRGNQETQYF. CDR3 bases: TGTGCCAGCAGCCATGAGAGTAGGGGTAACCAAGAGACCCAGTACTTC.

The table lists this clonotype with a few counts. The chain employs TRBV4-3 and TRBJ2-3; D unclear. This CDR3 contains 14 residues. The V gene's germline CDR1 is LGHNA and CDR2 YSLEER. Trimming took 2 bases from V and 4 from J, leaving 10 bases between them. DNA of the CDR3: TGCGCCAGCAGCCAAAGCATCGCTGCAGATACGCAGTATTTT. Encoded protein: CASSQSIAADTQYF.

The chain joins TRBV6-1 to TRBJ2-2; the D is unclear. The CDR3 is made up of 15 amino acids. The V end lost 6 bases, the J end lost 3 bases, and 14 bases lay between the germline ends. Germline values: CDR1 MNHNS, CDR2 SASEGT. The CDR3: CASRVWDWDTGELFF. The CDR3, as DNA: TGTGCCAGCAGAGTGTGGGATTGGGACACCGGGGAGCTGTTTTTT.

This clonotype was detected only a few times. The chain employs TRBV28 and TRBJ1-1; D gene ambiguous. This CDR3 has 16 amino acids. V was trimmed by 2 bases and J by 1 base, leaving 14 bases between them. Per germline, CDR1 MDHEN and CDR2 SYDVKM. The CDR3 DNA reads TGTGCCAGCAGTTTAGGGCGGGCCCCTAGGAACACTGAAGCTTTCTTT. Translating it yields CASSLGRAPRNTEAFF.

CDR3: CASSRAEGTPLHF. The CDR3 nucleotides read TGTGCCAGCAGCCGCGCAGAGGGGACACCCCTCCACTTT. This chain uses TRBV2 with TRBJ1-6; a weak D match, TRBD1 (5 bases). Germline V lookup: CDR1 SNHLY, CDR2 FYNNEI. Trimming removed 6 bases at V and 11 bases at J, with 14 bases between. The CDR3 is 13 residues long.

This clonotype was counted only a few times. The CDR3 bases are TGTGCCAGCAGCTTTAGGACTAGCGGGTTCCCTGGGGCGGATACGCAGTATTTT. It encodes CASSFRTSGFPGADTQYF. The gene calls are TRBV11-2 and TRBJ2-3; 11 nucleotides agree with TRBD2. This CDR3 contains 18 residues. Per the germline V gene, CDR1 is SGHAT and CDR2 is FQNNGV. The J segment lost 6 bases and the V segment lost 3 bases, leaving 14 bases of the junction unmatched.

The gene calls are TRBV18 and TRBJ2-7; D is unclear. Per the germline V gene, CDR1 is KGHSH and CDR2 is LQKENI. This CDR3 comprises 13 residues. Trimming left V 8 bases short and J 2 bases short, with 13 bases between. The CDR3 region is CASTFGQTYEQYV. In nucleotides, the CDR3 is TGTGCCAGCACATTTGGGCAGACCTACGAGCAGTACGTC.

The rearrangement uses TRBV5-5 and TRBJ1-4; 7 nucleotides align to TRBD1. J was trimmed by 7 bases and V by 2 bases; bases with no gene match: 8. Germline lookup yields CDR1 SGHKS and CDR2 YYEKEE (reference sequence). The CDR3 is 15 amino acids. CDR3 in DNA: TGTGCCAGCAGCTTTACCGGGACAGTGAGTGAAAAACTGTTTTTT. Translating gives CASSFTGTVSEKLFF.

This clonotype turned up a few times. V and J are TRBV6-2 or TRBV6-3 and TRBJ2-7; D not certain. In germline, CDR1 is MNHEY, CDR2 SVGEGT. The CDR3 length is 12 residues. Trimming cost V 4 bases and J 6 bases, with 10 bases left between them. The CDR3 loop is CASSSASREQYF. The DNA for the CDR3 is TGTGCCAGCAGTTCAGCATCTCGCGAGCAGTACTTC.

The gene calls are TRBV6-1 and TRBJ2-1, with 11 bases that match TRBD2. The germline CDR1 and CDR2 sequences are MNHNS and SASEGT. The CDR3 totals 17 residues. With 6 bases clipped from V and 2 bases from J, the junction kept 9 bases outside the gene matches. CDR3 DNA sequence: TGTGCCAGCAGCCTAGCGGGAGGTTTAGGGGCCTACAATGAGCAGTTCTTC. It encodes CASSLAGGLGAYNEQFF.

Only a few counts were recorded for this clonotype. A read error may produce the germline difference seen at one junction end. The chain links TRBV29-1 to TRBJ1-5; D might be TRBD1 (5 bases). The CDR3 covers 13 residues. Looked up from germline, CDR1 is SQVTM and CDR2 is ANQGSEA. The DNA of the CDR3 is TGCAGCGTTAAAGACAGAGCTAATCAGCCCCAGCATTTT. Amino acids: CSVKDRANQPQHF. Full variable domain (outside the CDR3, taken from reference TRBV29-1 and TRBJ1-5): SAVISQKPSRDICQRGTSLTIQCQVDSQVTMMFWYRQQPGQSLTLIATANQGSEATYESGFVIDKFPISRPNLTFSTLTVSNMSPEDSSIYLCSVKDRANQPQHFGDGTRLSIL.